The 20 T cell receptor beta chains reported below all come from one sample, sequenced in a study of tissue T cells after allogeneic stem cell transplantation. Clones were sequenced by immunoSEQ multiplex PCR, and TCRdb holds only the in-frame ones, with some missing. The sample has roughly 25,000 clones, around four fifths seen once. Material: tissue from the ileum, obtained at autopsy. The receptor source for this set is an older female donor with lung cancer.

The sample holds a few counts of this clone. CDR3: CASSQENEGPGGELFF. In DNA, the CDR3 is TGCGCCAGCAGCCAAGAAAATGAGGGGCCTGGAGGGGAGCTGTTTTTT. This sequence joins TRBV4-1 and TRBJ2-2, with D perhaps assigned TRBD1 or TRBD2 (5 bases each). The germline CDR1 and CDR2 sequences are MGHRA and YSYEKL. This CDR3 spans 16 amino acids. The V and J ends lost 0 bases and 8 bases respectively, with 16 bases between them.

The chain employs TRBV5-5 and TRBJ1-1, with D possibly being TRBD1 (5 bases). This CDR3 is 17 amino acids long. From germline, CDR1 is SGHKS and CDR2 YYEKEE (reference sequence). V was shortened by 1 base and J by 4 bases, with 20 bases between the two germline ends. In DNA, the CDR3 is TGTGCCAGCAGCTTGAACGTCGGGATAGGTGGGGGCACTGAAGCTTTCTTT. Its protein is CASSLNVGIGGGTEAFF.

This clone was seen a few times. The chain has TRBV9 and TRBJ2-3; 14 nucleotides agree with TRBD2. CDR3 size: 20 residues. V shed 2 bases and J 3 bases; nucleotides not matched to a gene: 14. Germline V gives CDR1 SGDLS, CDR2 YYNGEE. Here the CDR3 reads CASSVSTVRLAGGPTDTQYF. DNA for the CDR3: TGTGCCAGCAGCGTCTCCACCGTCAGACTAGCGGGGGGGCCTACAGATACGCAGTATTTT. Using reference TRBV9 and TRBJ2-3 for the parts outside the CDR3, the full variable domain is DSGVTQTPKHLITATGQRVTLRCSPRSGDLSVYWYQQSLDQGLQFLIQYYNGEERAKGNILERFSAQQFPDLHSELNLSSLELGDSALYFCASSVSTVRLAGGPTDTQYFGPGTRLTVL.

The chain couples TRBV7-3 to TRBJ2-1; D might be TRBD2 (5 bases). Trimming removed 5 bases from V and 5 bases from J, with 13 bases in between. Germline values: CDR1 SGHTA, CDR2 FQGTGA. The length of the CDR3 is 14 residues. The chain's CDR3 is CASSPSSGNNEQFF. DNA for the CDR3: TGTGCCAGCAGCCCTTCCAGCGGTAACAATGAGCAGTTCTTC.

This clone was detected only a few times. This chain links TRBV19 with TRBJ2-1; the D call may be TRBD1 or TRBD2 (5 bases each). This CDR3 spans 16 amino acids. V lost 3 bases and J lost 9, with 21 bases in between. CDR1 and CDR2 (germline): LNHDA, SQIVND (reference sequence). The CDR3 DNA reads TGTGCCAGTAGTATGTACGGGGCAGGTACTATTGGTGAGCAGTTCTTC. The encoded protein is CASSMYGAGTIGEQFF.

This chain connects TRBV19 to TRBJ1-6; 9 nucleotides align to TRBD1. CDR1 is LNHDA, CDR2 SQIVND, per germline (reference sequence). V shed 4 bases, J shed 10 bases, and the junction held 8 bases outside the gene matches. The CDR3 is 15 residues long. The CDR3 DNA is TGTGCCAGTAGTACTCTTGGGGACAGGGACTCACCCCTCCACTTT. Protein product: CASSTLGDRDSPLHF.

The J gene is TRBJ2-3, the V gene TRBV7-2, with no clear D. V lost 3 bases and J lost 1, with 11 bases in between. This CDR3 spans 15 amino acids. CDR1 is SGHTA and CDR2 is FQGNSA in the germline V gene. The CDR3 DNA follows: TGTGCCAGCAGCTTTGCCCCATACGGCACAGATACGCAGTATTTT. As protein: CASSFAPYGTDTQYF.

This CDR3 reads CATSRASVRDGYEQYF. For the CDR3, the DNA is TGTGCCACCAGCAGAGCTAGCGTCCGAGACGGCTACGAGCAGTACTTC. The chain couples TRBV15 to TRBJ2-7; tentative D call: TRBD2 (6 bases). The CDR3 runs 16 residues. Trimming left V 1 base short and J 3 bases short, with 16 bases between. CDR1 LNHNV and CDR2 YYDKDF come from the germline V gene (reference sequence).

The chain combines TRBV6-2 or TRBV6-3 with TRBJ1-5, with TRBD1 identical over 7 bases. Looked up from germline, CDR1 is MNHEY and CDR2 is SVGEGT. The CDR3 has 17 residues. The V and J ends lost 0 bases and 0 bases, in that order; junction bases with no gene match: 5. The CDR3 region has the DNA TGTGCCAGCAGTTACTCGACAGGGCCTTATAGCAATCAGCCCCAGCATTTT. This sequence encodes CASSYSTGPYSNQPQHF.

The table lists this clone with a count of one. The chain combines TRBV19 with TRBJ2-1; no clear D gene. Trimming removed 4 bases from V and 7 bases from J, with 11 bases in between. CDR1 and CDR2 from the germline V gene are LNHDA and SQIVND (reference sequence). There are 13 residues in the CDR3. The CDR3 DNA is TGTGCCAGTAGTACGAAGAACTTGAATGAGCAGTTCTTC. Amino acids: CASSTKNLNEQFF.

This chain links TRBV3-1 (or the pseudogene TRBV3-2) with TRBJ1-2; 8 bases fit TRBD1. Germline assignment: CDR1 LGHDT and CDR2 YNNKEL (reference sequence). The V and J ends lost 6 bases and 5 bases, in that order; junction bases with no gene match: 20. There are 18 residues in the CDR3. The CDR3 reads CASSQGQAVSSRTYGYTF. CDR3 DNA: TGTGCCAGCAGTCAGGGACAGGCAGTTTCCTCCCGGACTTATGGCTACACCTTC.

In its sample, this clone was seen a few times. The CDR3: CASSPAPMGSGSYEQYF. The CDR3 DNA reads TGTGCCAGCAGCCCCGCCCCAATGGGTAGCGGCTCCTACGAGCAGTACTTC. The gene calls are TRBV11-2 and TRBJ2-7; D may be TRBD2 (6 bases). The CDR3 is made up of 17 amino acids. The V gene's germline CDR1 is SGHAT and CDR2 FQNNGV. V was shortened by 5 bases and J by 0 bases, with 20 bases between the two germline ends. Full variable domain (remainder filled in from reference TRBV11-2 and TRBJ2-7): EAGVAQSPRYKIIEKRQSVAFWCNPISGHATLYWYQQILGQGPKLLIQFQNNGVVDDSQLPKDRFSAERLKGVDSTLKIQPAKLEDSAVYLCASSPAPMGSGSYEQYFGPGTRLTVT.

This sequence joins TRBV6-6 and TRBJ2-7; tentatively, D is TRBD1 (6 bases). Trimming took off 2 bases at V and 2 bases at J, with 10 bases between the two ends. Germline assignment: CDR1 MNHNY and CDR2 SVGAGI (reference sequence). The CDR3 consists of 14 residues. CDR3 in DNA: TGTGCCAGCAGTTACCGGCAGGGGACCTACGAGCAGTACTTC. This codes for CASSYRQGTYEQYF.

The V gene is TRBV5-1, the J gene TRBJ1-6; D unclear. Trimming pared 1 base from V and 13 bases from J, leaving 15 bases between. In germline, CDR1 is SGHRS, CDR2 YFSETQ. This CDR3 is built from 14 residues. CDR3 sequence reads: CASSLSPSSTPLHF. In nucleotides, the CDR3 is TGCGCCAGCAGCTTGAGCCCCTCGAGTACCCCCCTCCACTTT.

This clone has only a few counts. The V call is TRBV7-3, the J call TRBJ1-2, with D possibly matching TRBD1 (6 bases). Trimming stripped 5 bases from V and 4 bases from J, with 11 bases between. Looked up from germline, CDR1 is SGHTA and CDR2 is FQGTGA. The CDR3 is 13 amino acids. The CDR3 protein is CASSPQQGYGYTF. CDR3 bases: TGTGCCAGCAGCCCCCAACAGGGCTATGGCTACACCTTC.

This clone turned up a few times. V and J are TRBV7-3 and TRBJ1-1; the D is unclear. There are 13 residues in the CDR3. Germline CDR1 and CDR2: SGHTA and FQGTGA. The V gene lost 3 bases and the J gene lost 2 bases, with 7 bases spanning the gap. The CDR3 here is CASSLAGNTEAFF. The CDR3 DNA is TGTGCCAGCAGCTTGGCAGGAAACACTGAAGCTTTCTTT.

The genes are TRBV6-5 and TRBJ2-3, with D possibly TRBD2 on 6 matching bases. CDR1 and CDR2 from the germline V gene are MNHEY and SVGAGI. The CDR3 loop spans 15 amino acids. Deletions cut 5 bases from V and 3 bases from J, with 15 bases between. For the CDR3, the DNA is TGTGCCAGCAGTCCTGTTGGAGGGACTACAGATACGCAGTATTTT. Its translation: CASSPVGGTTDTQYF.

The chain uses TRBV18 and TRBJ2-7, with D possibly being TRBD1 (5 bases). Per germline, CDR1 KGHSH and CDR2 LQKENI. V lost 1 base and J 6 bases, leaving 7 bases between the germline ends. CDR3 length: 12 residues. CDR3 coding DNA: TGTGCCAGCTCACCACAGGACACCGAGCAGTACTTC. As protein: CASSPQDTEQYF.

V and J are TRBV4-3 and TRBJ1-4; unclear D gene. The CDR3 covers 16 residues. CDR1 and CDR2 from the germline V gene are LGHNA and YSLEER. V was clipped by 1 base and J by 0 bases, with 9 bases between them. CDR3 DNA: TGCGCCAGCAGCCAAGCTCATACCTCAACTAATGAAAAACTGTTTTTT. It codes for CASSQAHTSTNEKLFF.

The CDR3: CASSTSPGELFF. In DNA, the CDR3 is TGTGCCAGTAGCACGTCGCCCGGGGAGCTGTTTTTT. The V and J genes are TRBV19 and TRBJ2-2, with D hard to call. Germline CDR1 and CDR2: LNHDA and SQIVND (reference sequence). This CDR3 has 12 residues. V was trimmed by 6 bases and J by 6 bases, leaving 8 bases between them.